The TCR beta chain under discussion was sequenced for a study of T cells in Graves' hyperthyroidism and ophthalmopathy. This clonotype has ten or more counts. Amplification of TCR beta CDR3 regions was performed using RNA transcripts as template. The HTBI primer set drove a first-round RT-PCR of the TCR CDR3. In TCRdb, the multiplex PCR reads were re-called with MiXCR into one record per CDR3 protein. The sample has some 270,000 distinct CDR3 sequences; approximately 25% are singletons. Trimming at V came to 2 bases and at J to 4 bases, leaving 7 bases not matched to a gene. CDR3 size: 14 residues. Germline CDR1 and CDR2: DFQATT and SNEGSKA (reference sequence).

The sequencing input was blood. This receptor was taken from a woman aged 40-49 years with Graves' ophthalmopathy. The chain employs TRBV20-1 and TRBJ2-7; 8 bases are a match to TRBD1. The CDR3 DNA reads as TGCAGTGCTAGACCAGGGACAGGAGAGTACGAGCAGTACTTC. The encoded protein is CSARPGTGEYEQYF.